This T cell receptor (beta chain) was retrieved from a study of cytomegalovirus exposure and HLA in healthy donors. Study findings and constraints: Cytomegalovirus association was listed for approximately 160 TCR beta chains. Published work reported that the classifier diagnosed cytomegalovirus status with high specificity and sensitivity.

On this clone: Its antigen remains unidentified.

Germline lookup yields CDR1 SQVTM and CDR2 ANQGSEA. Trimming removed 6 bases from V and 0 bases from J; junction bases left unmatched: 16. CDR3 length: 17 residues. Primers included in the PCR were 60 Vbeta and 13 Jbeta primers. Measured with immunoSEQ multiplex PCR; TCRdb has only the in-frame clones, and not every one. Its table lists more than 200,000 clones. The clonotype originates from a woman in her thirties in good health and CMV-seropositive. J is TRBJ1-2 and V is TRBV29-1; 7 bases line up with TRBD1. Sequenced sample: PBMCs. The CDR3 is CSVVAAVRGITNYGYTF. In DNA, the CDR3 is TGCAGCGTGGTGGCCGCGGTCAGGGGGATAACTAACTATGGCTACACCTTC.